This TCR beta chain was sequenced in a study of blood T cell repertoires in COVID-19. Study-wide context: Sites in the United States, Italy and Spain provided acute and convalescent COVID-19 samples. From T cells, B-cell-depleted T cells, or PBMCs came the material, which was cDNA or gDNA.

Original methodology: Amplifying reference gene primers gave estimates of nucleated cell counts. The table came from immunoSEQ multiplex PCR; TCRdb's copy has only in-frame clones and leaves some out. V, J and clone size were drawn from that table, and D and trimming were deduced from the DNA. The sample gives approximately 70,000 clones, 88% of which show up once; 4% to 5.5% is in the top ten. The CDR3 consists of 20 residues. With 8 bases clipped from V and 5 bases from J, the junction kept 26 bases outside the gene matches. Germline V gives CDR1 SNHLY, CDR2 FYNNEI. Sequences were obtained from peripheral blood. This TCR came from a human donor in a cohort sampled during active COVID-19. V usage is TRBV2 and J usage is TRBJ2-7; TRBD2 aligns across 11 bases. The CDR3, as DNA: TGTGCCAGCGGAAGAGCGGGACTAGCGGCTTCTACCCGCTCCTTTGACGAGCAGTACTTC. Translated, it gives CASGRAGLAASTRSFDEQYF. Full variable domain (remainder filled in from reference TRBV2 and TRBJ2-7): EPEVTQTPSHQVTQMGQEVILRCVPISNHLYFYWYRQILGQKVEFLVSFYNNEISEKSEIFDDQFSVERPDGSNFTLKIRSTKLEDSAMYFCASGRAGLAASTRSFDEQYFGPGTRLTVT.